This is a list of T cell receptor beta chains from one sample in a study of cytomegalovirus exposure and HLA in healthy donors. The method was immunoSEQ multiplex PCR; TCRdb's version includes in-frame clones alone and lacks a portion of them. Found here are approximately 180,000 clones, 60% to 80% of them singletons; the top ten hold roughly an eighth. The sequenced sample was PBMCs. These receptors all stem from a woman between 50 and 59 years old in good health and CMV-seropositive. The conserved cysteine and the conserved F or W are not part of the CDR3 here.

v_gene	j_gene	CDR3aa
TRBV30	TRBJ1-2	AWSWLRRRQGIHYGYT
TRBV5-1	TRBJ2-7	ASSIWTGEEQY
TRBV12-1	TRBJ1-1	ASSFSLGNRDRGRGTEAF
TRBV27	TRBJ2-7	ASSWIFGPGSYEQY
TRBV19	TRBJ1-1	ASSIPGQGLTEAF
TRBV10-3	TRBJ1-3	AISESLGSSGNTIY
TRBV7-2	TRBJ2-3	ASSSRTDTQY
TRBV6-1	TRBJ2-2	ASSEAGRVGAGELF
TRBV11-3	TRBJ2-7	ASSPGNGEQY
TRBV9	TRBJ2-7	ASSSLPSYEQY
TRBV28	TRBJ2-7	ASSLPTGKTYEQY
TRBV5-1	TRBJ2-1	ASGGLAGGKNEQF
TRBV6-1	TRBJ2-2	ASSGGLYTGELF
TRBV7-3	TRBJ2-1	ASSSTGSSYNEQF
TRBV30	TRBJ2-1	AFRGDYNEQF
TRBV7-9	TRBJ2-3	ASTGRETHTQY
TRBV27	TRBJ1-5	ASSWGVGQPQH
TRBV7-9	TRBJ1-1	ASSYTTEAF
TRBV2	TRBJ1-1	ASLTRGSEAF
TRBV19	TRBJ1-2	ASSRIGPRELYGYT
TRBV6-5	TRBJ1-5	ASSPGQGSHQPQH
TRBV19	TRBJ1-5	ASSSRDRGDQPQH
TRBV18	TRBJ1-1	ASSLGTVGTEAF
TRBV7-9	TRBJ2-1	ASSLPGSYNEQF
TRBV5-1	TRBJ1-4	ASSLDSVNEKLF
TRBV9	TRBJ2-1	ASSVGPSNEQF
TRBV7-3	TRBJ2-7	ASSYSGQGSYEQY
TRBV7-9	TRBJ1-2	ASSLAGQVPYGYT
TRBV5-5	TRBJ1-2	ASSSGTVYGYT
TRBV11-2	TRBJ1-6	ASSIRWIGINSPLH
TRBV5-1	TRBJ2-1	ASSVYNEQF
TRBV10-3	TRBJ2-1	AISADSYNEQF
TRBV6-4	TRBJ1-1	ASSAGANTEAF
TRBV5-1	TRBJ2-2	ASSDAGAGTGELF
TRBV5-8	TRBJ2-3	ASSLGGAGTDTQY
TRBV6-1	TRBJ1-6	ASSAGDLH
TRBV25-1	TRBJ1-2	ATPVNQGGGYT
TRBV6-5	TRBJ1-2	ATSLVQGRGGYT
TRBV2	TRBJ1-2	ASNLQGNNYGYT
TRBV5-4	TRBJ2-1	ASSPPGLLRGAYNEQF
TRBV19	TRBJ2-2	ATAWSGTNTGELF
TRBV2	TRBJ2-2	ASSEAGTGPNTGELF
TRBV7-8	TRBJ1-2	ASRPGQGLVRMVNYGYT
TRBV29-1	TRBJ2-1	SVVRGGNEQF
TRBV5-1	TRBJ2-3	ASSLDPNTGTDTQY
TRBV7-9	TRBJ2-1	ASRAAIPIRGNEQF
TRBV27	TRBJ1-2	ASSFSGTGGYGYT
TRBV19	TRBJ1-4	ASSIQGKEKLF
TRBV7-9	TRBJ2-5	SSSLYADQETQY
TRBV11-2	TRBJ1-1	ASSHPDRRETEAF
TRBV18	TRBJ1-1	ASSPEMNTEAF
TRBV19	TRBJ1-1	ASRTGGGLDTEAF
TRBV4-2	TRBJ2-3	ASSQGSPSGGADTQY
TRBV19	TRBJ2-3	ASSSTGGSPTDTQY
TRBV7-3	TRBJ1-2	ASSQLAGEGYT
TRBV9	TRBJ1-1	ASSPSAGARTEAF
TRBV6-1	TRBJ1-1	ASRGLRNTEAF